This passage covers 28 T cell receptor beta chains from one sample sequenced in a study of blood T cells in healthy people across ages. Next came a second PCR, run for about 6 to 12 cycles, which used a sample-barcoded 5' primer along with a J-beta primer mix. Via MiXCR, TCRdb re-called the 5' RACE reads, giving one row per CDR3 protein. The sample shows 850,000 to 1,000,000 distinct CDR3 sequences, roughly 51% of them seen only once. The sequenced material came from blood. All receptors derive from a woman between 55 and 75 years old in good health.

The chain has TRBV7-2 and TRBJ2-3, with TRBD2 matching over 9 bases. CDR3 size: 16 residues. CDR1 is SGHTA and CDR2 is FQGNSA in the germline V gene. V lost 2 bases and J lost 8; bases outside the gene matches: 11. CDR3 in amino acids: CASSLIAAGGPGTQYF. The CDR3 DNA is TGTGCCAGCAGCTTAATAGCGGCGGGAGGGCCGGGTACGCAGTATTTT.

This clonotype was counted a single time. The chain couples TRBV7-2 to TRBJ1-2; 12 bases align to TRBD1. Germline loops: CDR1 SGHTA, CDR2 FQGNSA. The CDR3 loop spans 17 amino acids. Losses at the gene ends were 3 bases for V and 4 bases for J; bases not matched to a gene: 9. This CDR3 is CASSFGDRGLPTYGYTF. CDR3 coding DNA: TGTGCCAGCAGCTTCGGGGACAGGGGGCTCCCGACCTATGGCTACACCTTC.

The chain couples TRBV6-2 or TRBV6-3 to TRBJ1-2; TRBD1 might be the D (5 bases). Germline V gene data show CDR1 as MNHEY and CDR2 as SVGEGT. CDR3 length: 12 amino acids. With 8 bases removed from V and 2 bases from J, the gap between germline ends came to 9 bases. The CDR3 region is CASSRVNYGYTF. The CDR3 nucleotides are TGTGCCAGCTCCAGGGTAAACTATGGCTACACCTTC.

The chain joins TRBV4-1 to TRBJ2-2; possibly TRBD2 for D (6 bases). In germline, CDR1 is MGHRA, CDR2 YSYEKL. The CDR3 has 14 amino acids. V was cut by 7 bases and J by 6 bases, with 15 bases left in between. The CDR3 region has the DNA TGCGCCAGCAACTTCCGCAGGGAGGCCGGGGAGCTGTTTTTT. Translating it yields CASNFRREAGELFF.

This clonotype was counted only a few times. The chain links TRBV3-1 to TRBJ2-1; TRBD2 is a possible D gene (6 bases). The ends were cut back, 0 bases at V and 6 bases at J, with 12 bases in the middle. Per the germline V gene, CDR1 is LGHDT and CDR2 is YNNKEL (reference sequence). This CDR3 region has 15 residues. The CDR3 DNA is TGTGCCAGCAGCCAAGATCTGGGGAGGTTCAATGAGCAGTTCTTC. This translates into CASSQDLGRFNEQFF.

The J gene is TRBJ2-6, the V gene TRBV7-8, with unresolved D. V was pared by 5 bases and J by 3 bases, with 8 bases between. CDR1 is SGHVS and CDR2 is FQNEAQ in the germline V gene. This CDR3 is built from 14 residues. CDR3 sequence: CASSLLVGANVLTF. CDR3 sequence (DNA): TGTGCCAGCAGCCTCCTCGTTGGGGCCAACGTCCTGACTTTC.

This clonotype appeared once. The chain is built from TRBV10-3 and TRBJ1-1; no firm D call. The ends were cut back, 3 bases at V and 8 bases at J, with 7 bases in the middle. The germline V gene has CDR1 ENHRY and CDR2 SYGVKD. The CDR3 contains 11 residues. CDR3 sequence (DNA): TGTGCCATCAGTGATTCGTGGGAAGCTTTCTTT. It is translated as CAISDSWEAFF.

The V and J genes are TRBV10-3 and TRBJ2-7; 7 bases line up with TRBD1. The CDR3 has 13 amino acids. The V gene's germline CDR1 is ENHRY and CDR2 SYGVKD. Trimming cost V 11 bases and J 9 bases; bases outside gene matches: 16. The CDR3 reads CAAGTDPSAAQYF. DNA for the CDR3: TGTGCCGCCGGGACAGACCCATCAGCGGCGCAGTACTTC.

V is TRBV29-1 and J is TRBJ2-6, with a weak D call TRBD2 (5 bases). Trimming took 3 bases from V and 2 from J, leaving 11 bases between them. The CDR3 sequence is 15 residues long. In germline, CDR1 is SQVTM, CDR2 ANQGSEA. The CDR3: CSVESRGAGANVLTF. DNA for the CDR3: TGCAGCGTTGAGAGTCGGGGAGCTGGGGCCAACGTCCTGACTTTC.

In this sample, this clonotype turned up a few times. CDR3 coding DNA: TGTGCCAGCAGCCAAAACTCCGGGACAGGGATCTATGGCTACACCTTC. It yields the protein CASSQNSGTGIYGYTF. This rearrangement joins TRBV4-2 to TRBJ1-2; TRBD1 agrees at 9 bases. The CDR3 is made up of 16 amino acids. Germline V CDR1 and CDR2: LGHNA, YNFKEQ. V lost 2 bases, J lost 4 bases, and 8 bases stayed unmatched.

As concerns this clonotype: An end of the junction differs from the germline gene, which may be a read error. CDR3 protein: CTSSGARQSEQYF. CDR3 nucleotide sequence: TGTACCAGCAGTGGGGCCAGACAGTCCGAGCAGTACTTC. The J gene is TRBJ2-7, the V gene TRBV2; D possibly corresponds to TRBD1 (5 bases). From germline, CDR1 is SNHLY and CDR2 FYNNEI. The CDR3 is 13 amino acids.

V usage is TRBV3-1 and J usage is TRBJ2-3; D gene ambiguous. The CDR3 totals 15 residues. Germline lookup yields CDR1 LGHDT and CDR2 YNNKEL (reference sequence). Trimming pared 0 bases from V and 3 bases from J, leaving 10 bases between. Written as DNA, the CDR3 is TGTGCCAGCAGCCAAGAGGAGAGTAGTACAGATACGCAGTATTTT. This encodes CASSQEESSTDTQYF.

The chain joins TRBV6-2 or TRBV6-3 to TRBJ2-7; D not certain. TRBJ2-5 matches the DNA end more closely, so the J call is doubtful. The CDR3 consists of 12 residues. Per germline, CDR1 MNHEY and CDR2 SVGEGT. CDR3 amino acids: CASTQRRETQYF. In DNA, the CDR3 is TGTGCCAGCACCCAAAGAAGAGAGACCCAGTACTTC.

This sequence joins TRBV20-1 and TRBJ2-1; TRBD2 aligns across 10 bases. CDR3 length equals 15 residues. Germline-derived CDR1 and CDR2 are DFQATT and SNEGSKA (reference sequence). The V gene end was trimmed by 2 bases and the J gene end by 7 bases; junction bases not matched to a gene: 8. The DNA of the CDR3 is TGCAGTGCTAGACCTAGCGGGAGATCTCTAAATGAGCAGTTCTTC. It yields the protein CSARPSGRSLNEQFF.

This clonotype was seen more than once but under ten times. The V and J genes are TRBV7-2 and TRBJ2-2, with 7 bases that match TRBD1. V was pared by 0 bases and J by 1 base, with 5 bases of the junction left unmatched. This CDR3 spans 17 amino acids. CDR1 and CDR2 from the germline V gene are SGHTA and FQGNSA. The CDR3 DNA follows: TGTGCCAGCAGCTTAGCTTACAGGGGAGTGAACACCGGGGAGCTGTTTTTT. The encoded protein is CASSLAYRGVNTGELFF.

The rearrangement joins TRBV7-6 to TRBJ2-2; D is unresolved. This CDR3 contains 17 residues. The V gene's germline CDR1 is SGHVS and CDR2 FNYEAQ. Trimming took off 1 base at V and 4 bases at J, with 16 bases between the two ends. CDR3 DNA sequence: TGTGCCAGCAGCTTAGAATTTGGTCTAGTCGGCACCGGGGAGCTGTTTTTT. This encodes CASSLEFGLVGTGELFF.

The rearrangement links TRBV5-5 to TRBJ1-2, with a tentative D call TRBD1 (5 bases). Germline V gives CDR1 SGHKS, CDR2 YYEKEE (reference sequence). The germline V and J ends were trimmed by 4 bases and 7 bases, with 17 bases remaining between them. This CDR3 region has 14 residues. This chain's CDR3 is CASSDLPQGPGYTF. The CDR3 DNA follows: TGTGCCAGCAGCGACCTACCCCAGGGACCTGGCTACACCTTC.

The chain recombines TRBV7-9 with TRBJ2-4, with a tentative D call TRBD2 (6 bases). The J call could be wrong; TRBJ2-7 is a better fit for the DNA end. The germline V gene encodes CDR1 SEHNR and CDR2 FQNEAQ (reference sequence). This CDR3 spans 13 amino acids. The CDR3 DNA is TGTGCCAGCAGCCGAGAAGGGAGGAACGAGCAGTACTTC. This sequence encodes CASSREGRNEQYF.

This chain links TRBV3-1 with TRBJ1-1; a possible D gene is TRBD1 (6 bases). The germline CDR1 and CDR2 sequences are LGHDT and YNNKEL (reference sequence). V lost 1 base, J lost 2 bases, and 8 bases lay in between. The CDR3 covers 14 residues. CDR3 amino acids: CASSQGTANTEAFF. CDR3 in DNA: TGTGCCAGCAGCCAAGGGACAGCCAACACTGAAGCTTTCTTT.

V and J are TRBV12-3 or TRBV12-4 and TRBJ2-6; no definite D call. Trimming pared 6 bases from V and 0 bases from J, leaving 12 bases between. The CDR3 runs to 16 residues. The CDR3 DNA follows: TGTGCCAGCAGCAGGAACACCCGCTCTGGGGCCAACGTCCTGACTTTC. It specifies CASSRNTRSGANVLTF.

This clonotype occurred a few times. V usage is TRBV29-1 and J usage is TRBJ2-7, with TRBD2 identical over 12 bases. The CDR3 length is 14 residues. From germline, CDR1 is SQVTM and CDR2 ANQGSEA. The V gene end was trimmed by 4 bases and the J gene end by 5 bases; junction bases not matched to a gene: 6. The CDR3 protein is CSVVPSGRVDEQYF. The CDR3 DNA reads TGCAGCGTTGTCCCTAGCGGGAGGGTGGACGAGCAGTACTTC.

Turning to this clonotype: Germline is not matched at one junction end, which may reflect a read error. This rearrangement joins TRBV18 to TRBJ1-6; D gene unclear. The CDR3 has 14 amino acids. From germline, CDR1 is KGHSH and CDR2 LQKENI. The CDR3 DNA reads as TGTACCAGCTCACCAGAGACCATGAATTCACCCCTCCACTTT. Translated, it gives CTSSPETMNSPLHF.

As for this clonotype: Sequence at one end of the junction differs from germline and may be a read error. The chain recombines TRBV20-1 with TRBJ2-1, with 11 bases matching TRBD2. Per the germline V gene, CDR1 is DFQATT and CDR2 is SNEGSKA (reference sequence). This CDR3 region has 13 residues. CDR3 DNA: TGCAGTGGTAGACTAGCGGGGCGGAATGAGCAGTTCTTC. It specifies CSGRLAGRNEQFF.

This rearrangement joins TRBV6-5 to TRBJ1-2; D gene unclear. The CDR3 is 15 residues long. Trimming took off 2 bases at V and 6 bases at J, with 16 bases between the two ends. Germline assignment: CDR1 MNHEY and CDR2 SVGAGI. CDR3 in DNA: TGTGCCAGCAGTTACCTTGAGGGTAGCTGGGATGGCTACACCTTC. Protein: CASSYLEGSWDGYTF.

This clonotype was counted only a few times. The chain carries TRBV4-1 and TRBJ2-7, with unresolved D. V lost 4 bases and J lost 4, with 11 bases in between. The CDR3 covers 13 residues. CDR1 is MGHRA, CDR2 YSYEKL, per germline. For the CDR3, the DNA is TGCGCCAGCAGCCCAATAATGGAGTACGAGCAGTACTTC. The encoded protein is CASSPIMEYEQYF.

J is TRBJ2-1 and V is TRBV20-1; 7 bases agree with TRBD2. Trimming cost V 4 bases and J 6 bases; bases outside gene matches: 9. CDR1 DFQATT and CDR2 SNEGSKA come from the germline V gene (reference sequence). The CDR3 is 14 amino acids. The CDR3 loop is CSAIREAVCNEQFF. The CDR3 coding sequence is TGCAGTGCTATACGGGAGGCGGTCTGCAATGAGCAGTTCTTC.

The chain uses TRBV28 and TRBJ2-1; D is perhaps TRBD2 (5 bases). Near its end, the DNA agrees better with TRBJ2-7, so the J call may be wrong. In germline, CDR1 is MDHEN, CDR2 SYDVKM. This CDR3 region has 13 residues. The CDR3 DNA reads TGTGCCAGCAGTCTACCGGGATACAATGAGCAGTACTTC. Amino acid sequence: CASSLPGYNEQYF.

The rearrangement links TRBV20-1 to TRBJ2-3; D possibly corresponds to TRBD2 (5 bases). Germline lookup yields CDR1 DFQATT and CDR2 SNEGSKA (reference sequence). V lost 5 bases and J 4 bases, leaving 7 bases between the germline ends. The CDR3 sequence is 11 residues long. CDR3 residues: CSARTADTQYF. In DNA form, the CDR3 reads TGCAGTGCTCGGACTGCAGATACGCAGTATTTT.